This T cell receptor beta chain was observed in a study of cytomegalovirus exposure and HLA in healthy donors. V dropped 5 bases and J dropped 7 bases, with 14 bases sitting between them. Germline V gives CDR1 SGHVS, CDR2 FQNEAQ. The CDR3 runs to 14 residues. Amplification used 60 Vbeta primers and 13 Jbeta primers. Libraries were prepared by immunoSEQ multiplex PCR; TCRdb keeps only in-frame clonotypes and omits some of them. The repertoire includes around 150,000 clones, more than 75% of them detected once, and over 2% sits in the top ten. This TCR was recovered from a man aged 25-40 years in good health and CMV-seronegative. Material for sequencing was PBMCs. The chain employs TRBV7-8 and TRBJ2-2; TRBD2 is a possible D gene (6 bases). CDR3: CASSLRETVGELFF. The CDR3 region has the DNA TGTGCCAGCAGCCTTCGGGAGACTGTCGGGGAGCTGTTTTTT.